This TCR beta chain was profiled in a study of T-cell memory formation after mild COVID-19 (dated by TCRdb to the early 2020s). Looking at the study overall: TCR sequence clusters from the two donors were found to be largely donor specific. Longitudinal TCRalpha and TCRbeta repertoire sequencing tracked T-cell clones expanding and contracting after mild COVID-19 in two donors. Two young, previously healthy adult volunteers made up the cohort, one male and one female. The research as a whole found: The study included only a couple of mild cases, and larger cohorts that include severe cases with pre-infection samples were judged to be necessary. The second-wave clones that peaked on day 37 were not confirmed to be SARS-CoV-2 specific. Clones contracting from day 15 to 85 had balanced CD4/CD8 phenotypes, while a second wave expanding from day 15 to 37 was biased towards CD4+. Some responding clones were detected in pre-infection memory, which suggested that pre-existing cross-reactive memory T cells had joined the SARS-CoV-2 response. Contracting CD4+ clones turned up mainly in the CM and EM memory subsets, whereas EMRA was where CD8+ clones were enriched.

Reading from cysteine to phenylalanine, the CDR3 counts 14 amino acids. Just the 42-base CDR3 DNA is kept, in frame starting at base 1. V loses 6 bases, J loses 3 bases, and the germline ends lie 9 bases apart. The instrument given in TCRdb is Illumina NovaSeq 6000. TCRalpha and TCRbeta cDNA libraries were constructed by 5'RACE with constant-segment primers, with sample barcodes and unique molecular identifiers being introduced. Trizol reagent was used to extract RNA from every sample. Libraries were amplified in two PCR steps, with a second sample barcode and Illumina TruSeq adapters added in the second step. The libraries were sequenced on an Illumina NovaSeq using 2 x 150 bp paired-end reads. On the authors' methods: Demultiplexing of reads and collapsing into UMI-guided consensus sequences were performed with migec v1.2.7. Using mixcr v2.1.11, UMI consensuses were aligned to TRA and TRB V and J templates and then assembled into clonotypes. A clonotype was counted as expanded or contracted only when both edgeR and NoisET called the clonotype significant, with the noise models trained on biological replicates. For edgeR calls, a false discovery rate-adjusted p below 0.01 and a log2 fold-change threshold of 1 were applied. As an exploratory analysis of dynamics, max-normalized trajectories of the 1000 most abundant clonotypes were examined with PCA combined with hierarchical clustering. Separately sequenced CD4+ and CD8+ repertoires were used to assign a CD4 or CD8 phenotype to each responding clone. TCRdb reworked the public reads: Q25 trimming with fastp, MiXCR clone assembly, productive beta chains retained. Rows with a matching CDR3 protein are joined into one entry that keeps the most common DNA and genes. The V and J calls and clone size are TCRdb's, not the authors'. Here the sample has about 270,000 distinct CDR3 sequences; less than 20% occur a single time. The ten most abundant clones make up 2% to 2.5% of the sample.

Details on this clonotype: No cognate antigen has been identified for it. Within one base of it there is no much larger clone, and no base qualities were kept.

Ficoll-Paque density gradient centrifugation was used to isolate PBMCs. Specimen: PBMCs or a T cell subset sorted from them (not recorded which). Recombination connected TRBV12-3 or TRBV12-4 to TRBJ2-6; the D gene assignment is ambiguous. The TCR sequence derives from an adult woman who had mild COVID-19 (a few samples of this study predate the infection). The sample titles of this study are shuffled in the database, so cell type and time point are left out; the donor was told from shared clones. The DNA is TGTGCCAGCAGACGGCCTGGTGGGGCCAACGTCCTGACTTTC. It encodes CASRRPGGANVLTF.